This T cell receptor (beta chain) is from a study of T cells in Graves' hyperthyroidism and ophthalmopathy (dated by TCRdb to the late 2010s). As for the study more broadly: Peripheral blood was sampled at the time of initial diagnosis, prior to any treatment. A discovery cohort of roughly 100 patients, about 40 with Graves' ophthalmopathy and fewer than 65 with stable Graves' hyperthyroidism, was used to find distinguishing TCR V-J signatures. After blood sampling, hyperthyroidism patients were treated with methimazole at a starting dose of 30 mg daily, and ophthalmopathy patients were treated with high-dose intravenous methylprednisolone. Whether ophthalmopathy could be predicted prospectively was tested in an independent validation cohort made up of approximately 19 hyperthyroidism patients plus 17 patients who later progressed to ophthalmopathy. The paper describes TCR Vbeta CDR3 sequencing of about 140 peripheral blood samples, made up of fewer than 50 ophthalmopathy patients, roughly 72 hyperthyroidism patients and 17 progressor patients. In about 6 Graves' hyperthyroidism patients, the study also compared T-cell repertoires from thyroid tissue with T-cell repertoires from blood. The 90 or so discovery patients were randomly split 7:3 into training and test sets. Overall study results and their limits: In validation, progression to ophthalmopathy was predicted by the model with nearly 71% sensitivity and 72% to 85% specificity, a median of roughly 6 months before onset. A model built on a 13 V-J signature distinguished ophthalmopathy from stable hyperthyroidism, reaching about 89% sensitivity and approximately 81% specificity in cross-validation and 80%/75% in testing. No statistical method was used to set the sample size in advance, and investigators knew the group allocation. Most expanded thyroid clonotypes (frequency above 0.001) were also detected in blood, a finding suggesting that blood repertoires may reflect thyroid immune responses.

This clonotype was recorded at least ten times. The antigen it recognizes is unknown. Base qualities were left out, and no much larger clone turns up one base away. CDR1 and CDR2 are read off the germline V gene as MNHNS and SASEGT. V drops 6 bases and J drops 4 bases, leaving 6 bases in between. The CDR3, from cysteine to phenylalanine, totals 11 residues. The entry retains the CDR3 DNA only, 33 bases that are in frame from base 1. The TCR beta CDR3 regions were amplified from RNA transcripts. For the first round of RT-PCR on the TCR CDR3, the HTBI primer set was used together with the Qiagen OneStep RT-PCR kit. Libraries were constructed in a second round of multiplex PCR, after which size selection and purification were performed. The libraries were sequenced on an Illumina HiSeq2000 using paired-end 100 bp reads. As for the original processing: Raw data were processed with SOAPnuke, discarding reads with adapters, uncalled bases, mean Phred below 15, or no exact constant-primer or identifier match. High-quality paired reads were merged with COPE v1.2.5, and unique nucleotide sequences were defined as clonotypes. MiTCR v1.1 was used to align the clonotypes against IMGT TRBV, TRBD and TRBJ reference segments. Only V-J combinations with frequency above 0.0001, covering roughly 99% of repertoires, were analysed. The TCS score was defined as the ratio of F50 (clonal expansion) to E x V (chaos), calculated using BLOSUM62-based TCRdist between CDR3 peptides within each V-J. Welch's t-statistics and random forest reduced roughly 540 V-J features to 13, which were used in a naive Bayes classifier (R e1071). TCRdb ran its own pipeline on the public reads, namely fastp trimming at Q25 and MiXCR clone calling, and kept in-frame beta chains. Rows with one shared CDR3 protein collapse into an entry with the most common genes and DNA. The authors' filters were not applied to this entry. The sample table holds a few hundred thousand distinct CDR3 sequences, of which roughly 15% were seen once. In total, the top ten clones hold about 20% of the sample.

Ophthalmopathy patients had moderately to severely active disease, Clinical Activity Score of at least 3, NOSPECS grade of at least 4, and duration under 3 months. Exclusion was applied to patients with uncontrolled infections, other autoimmune diseases, pregnancy or lactation. Diagnoses were established on the basis of clinical symptoms, serum thyroxine and TRAb, thyroid ultrasound, and orbital computed tomography. PBMCs were separated from roughly 9.6 ml of fresh peripheral blood using Ficoll-Paque density gradient centrifugation. Total RNA was extracted using Trizol reagent, and RNA quality was assessed on an Agilent 2100 Bioanalyzer.

The receptor comes from a woman in her twenties or thirties with Graves' ophthalmopathy. Material: blood. The rearranged chain carries TRBV6-1 and TRBJ1-2, with the D gene too uncertain to name. The encoded CDR3 is CASRESYGYTF. In nucleotides, the sequence is TGTGCCAGCAGAGAATCCTATGGCTACACCTTC.